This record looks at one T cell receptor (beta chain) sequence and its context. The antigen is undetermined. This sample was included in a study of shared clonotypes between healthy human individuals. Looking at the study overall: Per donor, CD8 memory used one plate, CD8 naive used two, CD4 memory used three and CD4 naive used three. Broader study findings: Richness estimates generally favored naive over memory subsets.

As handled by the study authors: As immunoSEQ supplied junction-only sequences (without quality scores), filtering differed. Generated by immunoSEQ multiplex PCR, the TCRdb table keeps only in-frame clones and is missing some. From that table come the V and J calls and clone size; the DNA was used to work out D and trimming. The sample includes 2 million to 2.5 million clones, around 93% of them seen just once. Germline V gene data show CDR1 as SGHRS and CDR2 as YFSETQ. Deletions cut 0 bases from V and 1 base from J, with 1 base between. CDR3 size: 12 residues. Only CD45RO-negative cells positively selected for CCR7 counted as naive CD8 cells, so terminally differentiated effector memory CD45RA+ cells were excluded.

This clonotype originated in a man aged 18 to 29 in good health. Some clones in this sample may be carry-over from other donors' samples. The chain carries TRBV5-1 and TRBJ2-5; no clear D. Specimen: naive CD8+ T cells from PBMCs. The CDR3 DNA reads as TGCGCCAGCAGCTTGGCCCAAGAGACCCAGTACTTC. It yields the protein CASSLAQETQYF.